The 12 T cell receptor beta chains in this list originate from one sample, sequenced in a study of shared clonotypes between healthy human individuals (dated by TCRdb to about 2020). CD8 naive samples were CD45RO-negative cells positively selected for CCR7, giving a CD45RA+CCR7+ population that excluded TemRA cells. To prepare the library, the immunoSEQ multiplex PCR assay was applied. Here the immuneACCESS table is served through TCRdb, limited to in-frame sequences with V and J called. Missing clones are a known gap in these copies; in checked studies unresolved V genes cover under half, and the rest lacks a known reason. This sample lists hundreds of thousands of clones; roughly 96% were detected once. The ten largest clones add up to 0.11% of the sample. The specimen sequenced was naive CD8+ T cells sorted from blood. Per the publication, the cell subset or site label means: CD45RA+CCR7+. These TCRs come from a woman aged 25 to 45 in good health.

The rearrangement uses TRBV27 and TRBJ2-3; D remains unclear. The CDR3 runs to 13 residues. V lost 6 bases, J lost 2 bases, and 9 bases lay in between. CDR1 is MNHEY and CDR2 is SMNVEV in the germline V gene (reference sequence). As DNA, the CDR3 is TGTGCCAGCAGCCTGGCCCCCACAGATACGCAGTATTTT. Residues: CASSLAPTDTQYF.

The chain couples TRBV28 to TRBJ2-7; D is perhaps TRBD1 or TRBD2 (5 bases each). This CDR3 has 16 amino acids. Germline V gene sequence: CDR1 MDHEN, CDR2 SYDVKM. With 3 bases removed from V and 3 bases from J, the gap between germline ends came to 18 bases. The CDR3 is CASSFGEGFLSYEQYF. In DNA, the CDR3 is TGTGCCAGCAGTTTTGGTGAGGGGTTTCTGAGCTACGAGCAGTACTTC. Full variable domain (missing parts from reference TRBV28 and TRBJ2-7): DVKVTQSSRYLVKRTGEKVFLECVQDMDHENMFWYRQDPGLGLRLIYFSYDVKMKEKGDIPEGYSVSREKKERFSLILESASTNQTSMYLCASSFGEGFLSYEQYFGPGTRLTVT.

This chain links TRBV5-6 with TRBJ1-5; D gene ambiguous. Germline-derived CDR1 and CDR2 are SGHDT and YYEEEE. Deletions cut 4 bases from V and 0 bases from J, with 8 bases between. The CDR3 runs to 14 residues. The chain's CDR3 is CASSPLGSNQPQHF. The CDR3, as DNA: TGTGCCAGCAGCCCCCTGGGTAGCAATCAGCCCCAGCATTTT.

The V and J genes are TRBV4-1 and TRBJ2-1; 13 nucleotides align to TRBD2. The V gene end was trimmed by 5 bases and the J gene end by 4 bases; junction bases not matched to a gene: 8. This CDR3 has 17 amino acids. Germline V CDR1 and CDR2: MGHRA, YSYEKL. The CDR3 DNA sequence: TGCGCCAGCAGCTTTCGACTAGCGGGAGGTTCTTACAATGAGCAGTTCTTC. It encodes CASSFRLAGGSYNEQFF.

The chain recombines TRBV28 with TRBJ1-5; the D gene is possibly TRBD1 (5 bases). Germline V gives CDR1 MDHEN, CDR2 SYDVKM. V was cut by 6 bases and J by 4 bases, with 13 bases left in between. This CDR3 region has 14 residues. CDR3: CASSPDRGNQPQHF. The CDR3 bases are TGTGCCAGCAGCCCTGACAGAGGGAATCAGCCCCAGCATTTT.

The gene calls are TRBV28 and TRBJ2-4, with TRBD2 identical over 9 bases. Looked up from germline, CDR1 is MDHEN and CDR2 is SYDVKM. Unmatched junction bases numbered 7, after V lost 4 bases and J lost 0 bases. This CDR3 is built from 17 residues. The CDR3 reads CASSWAGGGLAKNIQYF. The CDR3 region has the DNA TGTGCCAGCAGTTGGGCGGGAGGGGGATTAGCCAAAAACATTCAGTACTTC.

The CDR3 loop reads CASSIVGGSTDTQYF. CDR3 nucleotide sequence: TGTGCCAGTAGTATAGTAGGAGGGAGCACAGATACGCAGTATTTT. This chain uses TRBV19 with TRBJ2-3; possibly TRBD2 for D (6 bases). Germline V gene sequence: CDR1 LNHDA, CDR2 SQIVND (reference sequence). V was cut by 1 base and J by 0 bases, with 8 bases left in between. This CDR3 spans 15 amino acids.

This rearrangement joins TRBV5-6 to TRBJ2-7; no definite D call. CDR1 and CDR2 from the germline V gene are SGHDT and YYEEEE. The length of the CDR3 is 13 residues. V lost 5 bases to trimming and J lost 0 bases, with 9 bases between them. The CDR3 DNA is TGTGCCAGCAGTGAGGATAGCTCCTACGAGCAGTACTTC. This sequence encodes CASSEDSSYEQYF.

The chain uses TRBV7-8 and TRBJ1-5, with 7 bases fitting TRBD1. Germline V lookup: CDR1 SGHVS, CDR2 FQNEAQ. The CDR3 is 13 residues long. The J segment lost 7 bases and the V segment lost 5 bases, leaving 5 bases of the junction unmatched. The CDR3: CASSRGGRQPQHF. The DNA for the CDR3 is TGTGCCAGCAGCAGAGGGGGCAGGCAGCCCCAGCATTTT.

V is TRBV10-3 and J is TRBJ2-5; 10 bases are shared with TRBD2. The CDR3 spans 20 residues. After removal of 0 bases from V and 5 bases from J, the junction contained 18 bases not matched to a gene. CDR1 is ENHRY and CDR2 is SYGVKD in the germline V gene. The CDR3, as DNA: TGTGCCATCAGTGAGTCGACTGGGGCGGCTAGCGGGAGTTCAGGGGAGACCCAGTACTTC. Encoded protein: CAISESTGAASGSSGETQYF.

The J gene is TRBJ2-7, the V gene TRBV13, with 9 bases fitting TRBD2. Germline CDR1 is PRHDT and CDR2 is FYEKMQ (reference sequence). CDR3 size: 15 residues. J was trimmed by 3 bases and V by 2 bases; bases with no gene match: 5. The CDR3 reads CASSLIAGAHYEQYF. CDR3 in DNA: TGTGCCAGCAGCTTAATAGCGGGAGCTCACTACGAGCAGTACTTC. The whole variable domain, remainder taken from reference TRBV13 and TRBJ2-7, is AAGVIQSPRHLIKEKRETATLKCYPIPRHDTVYWYQQGPGQDPQFLISFYEKMQSDKGSIPDRFSAQQFSDYHSELNMSSLELGDSALYFCASSLIAGAHYEQYFGPGTRLTVT.

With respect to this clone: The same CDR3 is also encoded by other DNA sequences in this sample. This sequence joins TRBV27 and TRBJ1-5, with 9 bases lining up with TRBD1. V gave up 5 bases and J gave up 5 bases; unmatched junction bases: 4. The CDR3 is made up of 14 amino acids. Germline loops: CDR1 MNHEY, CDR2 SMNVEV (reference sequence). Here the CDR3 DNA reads TGTGCCAGCAGTCTCAGACAGGGGGATCAGCCCCAGCATTTT. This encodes CASSLRQGDQPQHF.